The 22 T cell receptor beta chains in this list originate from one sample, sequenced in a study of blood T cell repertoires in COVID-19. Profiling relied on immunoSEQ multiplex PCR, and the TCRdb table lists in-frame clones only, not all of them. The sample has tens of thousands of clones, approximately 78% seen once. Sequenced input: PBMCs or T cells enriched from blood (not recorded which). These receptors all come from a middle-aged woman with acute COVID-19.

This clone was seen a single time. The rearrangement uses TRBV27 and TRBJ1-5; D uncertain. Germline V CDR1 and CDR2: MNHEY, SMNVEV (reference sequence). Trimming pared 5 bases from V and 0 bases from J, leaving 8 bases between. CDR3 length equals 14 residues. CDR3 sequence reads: CASSRAGSNQPQHF. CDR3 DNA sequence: TGTGCCAGCAGTCGTGCGGGTAGCAATCAGCCCCAGCATTTT.

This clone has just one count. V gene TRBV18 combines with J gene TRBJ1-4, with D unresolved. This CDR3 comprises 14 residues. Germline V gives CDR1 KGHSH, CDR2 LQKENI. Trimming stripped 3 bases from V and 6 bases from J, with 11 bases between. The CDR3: CASSPQTRDEKLFF. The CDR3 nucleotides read TGTGCCAGCTCACCGCAGACTAGGGATGAAAAACTGTTTTTT.

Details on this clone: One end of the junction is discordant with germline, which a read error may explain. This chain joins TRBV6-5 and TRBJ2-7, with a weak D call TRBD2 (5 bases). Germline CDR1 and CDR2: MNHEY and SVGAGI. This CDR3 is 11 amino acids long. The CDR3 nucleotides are TGCACCGTTCTAGCCTCCTACGAGCAGTACTTC. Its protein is CTVLASYEQYF.

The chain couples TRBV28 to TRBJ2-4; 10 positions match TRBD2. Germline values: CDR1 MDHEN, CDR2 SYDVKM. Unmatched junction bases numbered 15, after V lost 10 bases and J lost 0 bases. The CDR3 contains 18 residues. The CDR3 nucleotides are TGTGCCACCCAGGGATGGCTAGCGGGGGCCCTAGCCAAAAACATTCAGTACTTC. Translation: CATQGWLAGALAKNIQYF.

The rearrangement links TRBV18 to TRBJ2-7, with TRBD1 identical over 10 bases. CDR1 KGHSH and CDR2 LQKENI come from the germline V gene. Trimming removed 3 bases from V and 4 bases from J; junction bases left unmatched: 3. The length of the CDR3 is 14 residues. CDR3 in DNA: TGTGCCAGCTCACCGCGGGACAGGGGTTACGAGCAGTACTTC. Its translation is CASSPRDRGYEQYF.

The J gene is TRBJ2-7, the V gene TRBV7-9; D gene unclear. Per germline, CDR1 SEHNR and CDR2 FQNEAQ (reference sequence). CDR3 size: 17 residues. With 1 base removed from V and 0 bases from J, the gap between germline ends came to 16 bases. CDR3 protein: CASSLVTVLPPSYEQYF. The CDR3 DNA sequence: TGTGCCAGCAGCTTAGTTACTGTACTACCACCCTCCTACGAGCAGTACTTC.

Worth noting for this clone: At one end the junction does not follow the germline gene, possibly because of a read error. The CDR3 coding sequence is TGTCCCAGCCGCTTTGGGGGTGGGGGCGGGAGTAGTCTCAATGAGCAGTTCTTC. Translating gives CPSRFGGGGGSSLNEQFF. J is TRBJ2-1 and V is TRBV7-9, with D perhaps TRBD2 (7 bases). Germline assignment: CDR1 SEHNR and CDR2 FQNEAQ (reference sequence). The CDR3 consists of 18 residues.

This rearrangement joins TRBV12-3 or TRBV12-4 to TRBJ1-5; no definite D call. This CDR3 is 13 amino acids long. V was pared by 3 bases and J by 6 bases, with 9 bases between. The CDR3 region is CASSFGGGQPQHF. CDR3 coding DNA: TGTGCCAGCAGTTTCGGAGGAGGTCAGCCCCAGCATTTT.

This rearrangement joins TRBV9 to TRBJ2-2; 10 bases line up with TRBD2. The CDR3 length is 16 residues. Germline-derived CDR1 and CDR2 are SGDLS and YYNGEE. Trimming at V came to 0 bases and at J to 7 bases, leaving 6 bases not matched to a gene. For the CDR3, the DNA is TGTGCCAGCAGCGTAGCTGGTAGCGGGAGGTACGGGGAGCTGTTTTTT. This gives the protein CASSVAGSGRYGELFF.

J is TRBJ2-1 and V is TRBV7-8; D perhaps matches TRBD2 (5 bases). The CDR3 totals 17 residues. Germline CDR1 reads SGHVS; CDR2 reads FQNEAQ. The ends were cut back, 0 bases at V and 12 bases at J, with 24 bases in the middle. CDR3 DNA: TGTGCCAGCAGCTTAGCTAATGGTAAGCGGAAAACTTCGGGGCAGTTCTTC. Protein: CASSLANGKRKTSGQFF. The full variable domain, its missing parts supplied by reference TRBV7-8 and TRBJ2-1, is GAGVSQSPRYKVAKRGQDVALRCDPISGHVSLFWYQQALGQGPEFLTYFQNEAQLDKSGLPSDRFFAERPEGSVSTLKIQRTQQEDSAVYLCASSLANGKRKTSGQFFGPGTRLTVL.

The CDR3 nucleotides are TGTGCCAGCAGTCTCTCGACAGCGATCGACGAAAAACTGTTTTTT. As protein: CASSLSTAIDEKLFF. V is TRBV6-6 and J is TRBJ1-4, with TRBD1 as a possible D gene (5 bases). Trimming pared 5 bases from V and 8 bases from J, leaving 18 bases between. The CDR3 is 15 amino acids. The V gene's germline CDR1 is MNHNY and CDR2 SVGAGI (reference sequence).

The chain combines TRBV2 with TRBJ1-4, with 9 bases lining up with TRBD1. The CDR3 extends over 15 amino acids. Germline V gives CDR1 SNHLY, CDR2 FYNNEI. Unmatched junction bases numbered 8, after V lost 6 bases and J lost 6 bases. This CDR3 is CASRVTGGFDEKLFF. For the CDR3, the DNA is TGTGCCAGCAGGGTGACAGGGGGTTTCGATGAAAAACTGTTTTTT.

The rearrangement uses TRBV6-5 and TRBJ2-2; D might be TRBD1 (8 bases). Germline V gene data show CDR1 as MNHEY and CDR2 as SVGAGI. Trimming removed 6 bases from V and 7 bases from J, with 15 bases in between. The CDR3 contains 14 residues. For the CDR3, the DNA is TGTGCCAGCAGCCCACAGGGGGGGAGCGGGGAGCTGTTTTTT. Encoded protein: CASSPQGGSGELFF.

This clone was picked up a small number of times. CDR3 sequence (DNA): TGCAGCGTTGCACGGTTGAACACTGAAGCTTTCTTT. The encoded protein is CSVARLNTEAFF. The chain has TRBV29-1 and TRBJ1-1; D remains ambiguous. V was cut by 4 bases and J by 0 bases, with 6 bases left in between. Germline assignment: CDR1 SQVTM and CDR2 ANQGSEA. This CDR3 spans 12 amino acids.

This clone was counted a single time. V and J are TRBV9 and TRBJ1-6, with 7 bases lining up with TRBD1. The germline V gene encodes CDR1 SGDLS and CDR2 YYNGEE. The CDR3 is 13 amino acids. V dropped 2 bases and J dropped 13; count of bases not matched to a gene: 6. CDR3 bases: TGTGCCAGCAGCGTGCAAGACAGGGAGCCCCTCCACTTT. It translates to CASSVQDREPLHF. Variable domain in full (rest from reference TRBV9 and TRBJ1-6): DSGVTQTPKHLITATGQRVTLRCSPRSGDLSVYWYQQSLDQGLQFLIQYYNGEERAKGNILERFSAQQFPDLHSELNLSSLELGDSALYFCASSVQDREPLHFGNGTRLTVT.

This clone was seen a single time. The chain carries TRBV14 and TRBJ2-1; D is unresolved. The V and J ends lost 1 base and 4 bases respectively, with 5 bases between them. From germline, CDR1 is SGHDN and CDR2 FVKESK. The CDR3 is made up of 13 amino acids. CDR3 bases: TGTGCCAGCAGCCAAGGGCCTTACAATGAGCAGTTCTTC. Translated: CASSQGPYNEQFF. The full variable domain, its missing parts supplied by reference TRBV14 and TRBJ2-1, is EAGVTQFPSHSVIEKGQTVTLRCDPISGHDNLYWYRRVMGKEIKFLLHFVKESKQDESGMPNNRFLAERTGGTYSTLKVQPAELEDSGVYFCASSQGPYNEQFFGPGTRLTVL.

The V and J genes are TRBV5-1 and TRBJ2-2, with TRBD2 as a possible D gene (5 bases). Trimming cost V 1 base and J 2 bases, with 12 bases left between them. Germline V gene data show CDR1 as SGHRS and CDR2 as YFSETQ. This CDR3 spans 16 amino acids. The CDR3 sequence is CASSLSPGSNTGELFF. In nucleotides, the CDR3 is TGCGCCAGCAGCTTGTCCCCGGGGTCTAACACCGGGGAGCTGTTTTTT.

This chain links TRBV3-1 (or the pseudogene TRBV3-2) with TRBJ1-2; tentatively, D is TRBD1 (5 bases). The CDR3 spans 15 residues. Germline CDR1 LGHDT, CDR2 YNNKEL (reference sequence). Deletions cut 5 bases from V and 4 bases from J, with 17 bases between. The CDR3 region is CASSDDGGVFYGYTF. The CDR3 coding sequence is TGTGCCAGCAGCGACGACGGGGGGGTCTTCTATGGCTACACCTTC.

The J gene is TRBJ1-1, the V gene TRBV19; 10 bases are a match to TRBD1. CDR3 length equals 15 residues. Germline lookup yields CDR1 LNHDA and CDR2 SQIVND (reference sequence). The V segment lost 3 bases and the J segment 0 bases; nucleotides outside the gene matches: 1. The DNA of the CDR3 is TGTGCCAGTAGTATGACAGGGGGCATGAACACTGAAGCTTTCTTT. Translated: CASSMTGGMNTEAFF.

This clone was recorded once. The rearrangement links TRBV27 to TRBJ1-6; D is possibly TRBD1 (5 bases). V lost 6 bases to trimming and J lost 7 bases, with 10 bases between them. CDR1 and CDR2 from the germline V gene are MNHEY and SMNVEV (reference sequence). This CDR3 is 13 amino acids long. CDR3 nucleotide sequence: TGTGCCAGCAGGCAGGGTGGAAATTCACCCCTCCACTTT. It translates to CASRQGGNSPLHF.

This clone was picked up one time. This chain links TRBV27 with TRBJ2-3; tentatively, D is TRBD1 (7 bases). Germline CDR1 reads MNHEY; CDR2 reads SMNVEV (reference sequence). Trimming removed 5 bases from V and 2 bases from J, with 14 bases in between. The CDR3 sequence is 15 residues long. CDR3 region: CASSKTGRNTDTQYF. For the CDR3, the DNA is TGTGCCAGCAGTAAGACAGGGAGGAACACAGATACGCAGTATTTT.

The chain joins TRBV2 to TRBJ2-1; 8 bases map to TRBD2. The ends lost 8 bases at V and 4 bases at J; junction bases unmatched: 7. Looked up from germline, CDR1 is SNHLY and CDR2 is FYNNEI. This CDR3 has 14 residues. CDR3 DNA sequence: TGTGCCAGCGGGGCGGGAGGACCTTACAATGAGCAGTTCTTC. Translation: CASGAGGPYNEQFF.